The 25 T cell receptor beta chains below all came from one sample that was sequenced in a study of OX40 agonist ivuxolimab in advanced cancers. Generated by immunoSEQ multiplex PCR, the TCRdb table keeps only in-frame clones and is missing some. This sample has around 30,000 clones, with about 88% found just once. This specimen consisted of CD4+ or CD8+ T cells sorted from blood, obtained in a trial of the OX40 agonist ivuxolimab. These receptors all stem from an adult with an advanced solid tumor such as melanoma, head and neck, liver or kidney cancer.

The rearrangement uses TRBV28 and TRBJ1-6; D remains unclear. The CDR3 loop spans 12 amino acids. From germline, CDR1 is MDHEN and CDR2 SYDVKM. V lost 1 base, J lost 9 bases, and 4 bases lay in between. The CDR3 DNA reads TGTGCCAGCAGTTTATTTTCTTCACCCCTCCACTTT. Its translation is CASSLFSSPLHF.

This rearrangement joins TRBV9 to TRBJ2-2; D may be TRBD1 or TRBD2 (5 bases each). The CDR3 consists of 14 residues. CDR1 SGDLS and CDR2 YYNGEE come from the germline V gene. Deletions cut 3 bases from V and 7 bases from J, with 13 bases between. CDR3 bases: TGTGCCAGCAGCGAATCCGGGACGGGCGGGGAGCTGTTTTTT. Translated, it gives CASSESGTGGELFF.

J is TRBJ2-7 and V is TRBV21-1; the table's D call TRBD2 went unverified against the DNA. TRBV21-1 is given as a pseudogene. CDR3 length equals 16 residues. The CDR3 is CASSLHLRWVPYEQYF. In DNA form, the CDR3 reads TGTGCCAGCAGCCTTCACCTGAGGTGGGTCCCCTACGAGCAGTACTTC.

The chain uses TRBV6-6 and TRBJ2-1, with TRBD1 matching 9 bases. V dropped 6 bases and J dropped 5; count of bases not matched to a gene: 5. The CDR3 has 14 amino acids. From germline, CDR1 is MNHNY and CDR2 SVGAGI (reference sequence). CDR3 amino acids: CASRQTGGHNEQFF. Here the CDR3 DNA reads TGTGCCAGCAGACAGACAGGGGGTCACAATGAGCAGTTCTTC.

This clone occurred once. The J gene is TRBJ1-2, the V gene TRBV27; D not certain. Trimming removed 4 bases at V and 8 bases at J, with 14 bases between. This CDR3 region has 13 residues. CDR1 and CDR2 from the germline V gene are MNHEY and SMNVEV (reference sequence). The CDR3 DNA sequence: TGTGCCAGCAGTTATCGGGCCCGAGAGGGCTACACCTTC. Amino acid sequence: CASSYRAREGYTF.

V usage is TRBV4-1 and J usage is TRBJ2-1, with 11 bases lining up with TRBD2. V lost 3 bases to trimming and J lost 8 bases; unmatched junction nucleotides: 6. Per germline, CDR1 MGHRA and CDR2 YSYEKL. This CDR3 has 15 amino acids. The CDR3 loop reads CASSQISGGVDEQFF. The DNA for the CDR3 is TGCGCCAGCAGCCAGATTAGCGGGGGGGTAGATGAGCAGTTCTTC.

This chain joins TRBV5-4 and TRBJ2-6; TRBD1 matches 8 bases. Germline V lookup: CDR1 SGHNT, CDR2 YYREEE (reference sequence). The CDR3 extends over 18 amino acids. V lost 5 bases to trimming and J lost 0 bases; unmatched junction nucleotides: 10. CDR3 DNA sequence: TGTGCCAGCAGGGGTGGGGGACAGGACCTCTCTGGGGCCAACGTCCTGACTTTC. Translating it yields CASRGGGQDLSGANVLTF.

This chain links TRBV2 with TRBJ2-1; 9 nucleotides align to TRBD2. The CDR3 has 14 residues. V lost 5 bases to trimming and J lost 8 bases; unmatched junction nucleotides: 7. Germline V gene data show CDR1 as SNHLY and CDR2 as FYNNEI. This CDR3 is CASSTGTSLYEQFF. CDR3 in DNA: TGTGCCAGCAGTACCGGGACTAGCTTGTATGAGCAGTTCTTC.

The rearrangement links TRBV11-2 to TRBJ2-2; D is perhaps TRBD2 (6 bases). In germline, CDR1 is SGHAT, CDR2 FQNNGV. The CDR3 sequence is 17 residues long. V was trimmed by 5 bases and J by 8 bases, leaving 24 bases between them. CDR3 in amino acids: CASSPGVRHPLSGELFF. The DNA of the CDR3 is TGTGCCAGCAGCCCGGGGGTCCGGCATCCATTATCGGGGGAGCTGTTTTTT.

The chain carries TRBV27 and TRBJ2-3; tentatively, D is TRBD1 (5 bases). The CDR3 sequence is 13 residues long. V lost 1 base and J 4 bases, leaving 6 bases between the germline ends. CDR1 is MNHEY, CDR2 SMNVEV, per germline (reference sequence). The CDR3 sequence: CASSLWGPDTQYF. CDR3 bases: TGTGCCAGCAGTTTATGGGGCCCAGATACGCAGTATTTT.

The chain recombines TRBV5-1 with TRBJ2-3; possible D gene TRBD1, 6 bases. The V gene lost 4 bases and the J gene lost 1 base, with 16 bases spanning the gap. CDR3 length equals 16 residues. Germline loops: CDR1 SGHRS, CDR2 YFSETQ. CDR3 protein: CASSVGDIGGTDTQYF. The CDR3 coding sequence is TGCGCCAGCAGCGTTGGGGACATTGGGGGCACAGATACGCAGTATTTT.

The table lists this clone with a few counts. The chain uses TRBV7-2 and TRBJ1-5; weak D call: TRBD1 (5 bases). Germline values: CDR1 SGHTA, CDR2 FQGNSA. Trimming shortened V by 3 bases and J by 7 bases, and 10 bases separated the two germline ends. The CDR3 consists of 13 residues. The CDR3 coding sequence is TGTGCCAGCAGCTTGGGCCGGGGGCAGCCCCAGCATTTT. Translated: CASSLGRGQPQHF. The full variable domain, its missing parts supplied by reference TRBV7-2 and TRBJ1-5, is GAGVSQSPSNKVTEKGKDVELRCDPISGHTALYWYRQSLGQGLEFLIYFQGNSAPDKSGLPSDRFSAERTGGSVSTLTIQRTQQEDSAVYLCASSLGRGQPQHFGDGTRLSIL.

The chain is built from TRBV18 and TRBJ1-1, with 7 nucleotides matching TRBD1. CDR1 and CDR2 from the germline V gene are KGHSH and LQKENI. J was trimmed by 1 base and V by 7 bases; bases with no gene match: 3. The CDR3 runs 13 residues. In DNA, the CDR3 is TGTGCCAGCTACAGGGGAGCGAACACTGAAGCTTTCTTT. Protein product: CASYRGANTEAFF.

J is TRBJ1-2 and V is TRBV6-5; D uncertain. The CDR3 totals 13 residues. Germline V gene data show CDR1 as MNHEY and CDR2 as SVGAGI. Trimming shortened V by 6 bases and J by 0 bases, and 8 bases separated the two germline ends. The CDR3 nucleotides are TGTGCCAGCAGGGATACAGCTAACTATGGCTACACCTTC. Translated: CASRDTANYGYTF.

The chain couples TRBV28 to TRBJ2-5, with D possibly matching TRBD1 (5 bases). With the DNA end fitting TRBJ2-7 better, the J assignment may be wrong. CDR3 length: 14 amino acids. The germline V gene encodes CDR1 MDHEN and CDR2 SYDVKM. This CDR3 reads CASSFLGLSYEQYF. CDR3 DNA: TGTGCCAGCAGTTTCCTGGGGCTCTCCTACGAGCAGTACTTC.

The rearrangement links TRBV7-3 to TRBJ2-1, with D tentatively TRBD2 (6 bases). CDR3 length equals 16 residues. Per the germline V gene, CDR1 is SGHTA and CDR2 is FQGTGA. The V gene lost 1 base and the J gene lost 7 bases, with 17 bases spanning the gap. CDR3 sequence: CASSLKVSGERNEQFF. Here the CDR3 DNA reads TGTGCCAGCAGCTTAAAGGTCTCGGGGGAGAGGAATGAGCAGTTCTTC.

The chain recombines TRBV6-5 with TRBJ2-7, with D perhaps assigned TRBD1 or TRBD2 (5 bases each). The length of the CDR3 is 15 residues. The germline V gene encodes CDR1 MNHEY and CDR2 SVGAGI. The V end lost 4 bases, the J end lost 7 bases, and 20 bases lay between the germline ends. The CDR3 spells CASSSLRDGAREQYF. CDR3 coding DNA: TGTGCCAGCAGTTCCCTCCGGGACGGAGCGCGGGAGCAGTACTTC.

CDR3 DNA: TGTGCCAGCAGCTTAGGAAAAGGGATTTACCAAGAGACCCAGTACTTC. Encoded protein: CASSLGKGIYQETQYF. The chain carries TRBV11-1 and TRBJ2-5; D remains ambiguous. This CDR3 spans 16 amino acids. Looked up from germline, CDR1 is SGHAT and CDR2 is FQDESV (reference sequence). Trimming stripped 1 base from V and 0 bases from J, with 12 bases between.

This chain connects TRBV28 to TRBJ1-2; 7 positions agree with TRBD1. Germline loops: CDR1 MDHEN, CDR2 SYDVKM. Germline trimming cut 7 bases from V and 2 bases from J; bases unmatched to any gene: 4. CDR3 length equals 13 residues. The DNA of the CDR3 is TGTGCCAGCACCCTACAGGGGAACTATGGCTACACCTTC. Translation gives CASTLQGNYGYTF.

This chain connects TRBV29-1 to TRBJ2-6; D is unclear. Trimming pared 6 bases from V and 0 bases from J, leaving 6 bases between. CDR3 length: 13 residues. The germline gives CDR1 SQVTM, CDR2 ANQGSEA. CDR3 protein: CSVVYSGANVLTF. CDR3 DNA sequence: TGCAGCGTGGTGTACTCTGGGGCCAACGTCCTGACTTTC.

The chain combines TRBV6-5 with TRBJ2-6, with D perhaps assigned TRBD1 or TRBD2 (5 bases each). Germline V lookup: CDR1 MNHEY, CDR2 SVGAGI. The length of the CDR3 is 14 residues. V was clipped by 8 bases and J by 0 bases, with 8 bases between them. The CDR3 here is CASEGSSGANVLTF. CDR3 DNA sequence: TGTGCCAGCGAGGGGAGCTCTGGGGCCAACGTCCTGACTTTC.

The rearrangement joins TRBV5-1 to TRBJ2-3, with a weak D call TRBD1 (5 bases). Germline CDR1 SGHRS, CDR2 YFSETQ. There are 15 residues in the CDR3. V was trimmed by 1 base and J by 10 bases, leaving 19 bases between them. The CDR3: CASSLITEAGRPQYF. The CDR3 DNA is TGCGCCAGCAGCTTGATCACAGAGGCAGGGCGGCCGCAGTATTTT.

The chain carries TRBV15 and TRBJ2-7; 10 nucleotides agree with TRBD2. Germline V lookup: CDR1 LNHNV, CDR2 YYDKDF (reference sequence). The J segment lost 7 bases and the V segment lost 8 bases, leaving 11 bases of the junction unmatched. CDR3 size: 14 residues. The CDR3 DNA reads TGTGCCACCGGGCTAGCGGGAGTATCTAGGGAGCAGTACTTC. Translation gives CATGLAGVSREQYF.

The chain joins TRBV7-6 to TRBJ1-1; tentatively, D is TRBD1 (6 bases). Germline CDR1 and CDR2: SGHVS and FNYEAQ. The CDR3 runs 13 residues. Between the trimmed V and J ends, which lost 0 bases and 8 bases, there was a span of 10 bases. CDR3 in amino acids: CASSLAGAGEAFF. The CDR3 coding sequence is TGTGCCAGCAGCTTAGCGGGGGCAGGAGAAGCTTTCTTT.

The chain links TRBV9 to TRBJ1-1, with 10 bases that match TRBD1. V lost 0 bases and J lost 5; bases outside the gene matches: 4. Germline assignment: CDR1 SGDLS and CDR2 YYNGEE. This CDR3 comprises 15 residues. CDR3 sequence: CASSVAGTGVTEAFF. For the CDR3, the DNA is TGTGCCAGCAGCGTAGCGGGGACAGGGGTTACTGAAGCTTTCTTT.